This passage covers 6 T cell receptor beta chains from one sample sequenced in a study of shared clonotypes between healthy human individuals. Clones were read by immunoSEQ multiplex PCR, and TCRdb kept only the in-frame ones, dropping some. There are fewer than 400,000 clones in the sample; about 74% occur only once, and under 13% lies in the top ten. Sequencing input: memory CD4+ T cells sorted from blood. Specified subset: CD45RA-negative fraction. These receptors were taken from a man aged 25 to 40 in good health.

This clone was counted only a few times. The chain has TRBV19 and TRBJ2-1; D unresolved. Germline CDR1 LNHDA, CDR2 SQIVND (reference sequence). CDR3 length: 15 residues. Trimming pared 4 bases from V and 4 bases from J, leaving 14 bases between. This chain's CDR3 is CASSRAVAGYNEQFF. CDR3 DNA sequence: TGTGCCAGTAGTAGGGCCGTCGCCGGATACAATGAGCAGTTCTTC.

On this clone itself: This CDR3 is also generated by other DNA sequences in the sample. The chain couples TRBV5-4 to TRBJ2-2; 9 nucleotides agree with TRBD2. Trimming at V came to 0 bases and at J to 1 base, leaving 1 base not matched to a gene. This CDR3 is built from 16 residues. The germline V gene has CDR1 SGHNT and CDR2 YYREEE (reference sequence). The CDR3 nucleotides are TGTGCCAGCAGCTTGGGACTAGCGGTGAACACCGGGGAGCTGTTTTTT. It codes for CASSLGLAVNTGELFF.

As concerns this clone: Other nucleotide sequences from this sample produce the same CDR3. The chain recombines TRBV13 with TRBJ2-7; possibly TRBD1 for D (5 bases). Germline loops: CDR1 PRHDT, CDR2 FYEKMQ (reference sequence). Trimming shortened V by 0 bases and J by 2 bases, and 8 bases separated the two germline ends. This CDR3 is built from 14 residues. The CDR3 DNA sequence: TGTGCCAGCAGCTTAGGCCAGGGTGCCTACGAGCAGTACTTC. This codes for CASSLGQGAYEQYF.

This chain uses TRBV18 with TRBJ1-1, with a tentative D call TRBD1 (6 bases). The CDR3 loop spans 16 amino acids. With 3 bases removed from V and 1 base from J, the gap between germline ends came to 15 bases. The germline CDR1 and CDR2 sequences are KGHSH and LQKENI. The DNA of the CDR3 is TGTGCCAGCTCACCCACAGGGATAAGGGGGAACACTGAAGCTTTCTTT. Translated: CASSPTGIRGNTEAFF.

This clone occurred once. The chain recombines TRBV6-1 with TRBJ2-3, with 9 bases lining up with TRBD2. CDR1 is MNHNS and CDR2 is SASEGT in the germline V gene. The CDR3 spans 16 residues. The junction had 5 bases not matched to a gene; V was cut back by 1 base and J by 3 bases. For the CDR3, the DNA is TGTGCCAGCAGTGAAGTTAGCGGGAGCCCTACAGATACGCAGTATTTT. As protein: CASSEVSGSPTDTQYF.

This clone was observed at least ten times. The chain carries TRBV19 and TRBJ1-5, with D tentatively TRBD1 (5 bases). The germline gives CDR1 LNHDA, CDR2 SQIVND (reference sequence). The ends were cut back, 4 bases at V and 2 bases at J, with 9 bases in the middle. This CDR3 comprises 14 residues. CDR3 in DNA: TGTGCCAGTAGTAAGGACATGGGCAATCAGCCCCAGCATTTT. Translated: CASSKDMGNQPQHF.